A selection of T cell receptor beta chains follows, all from one sample in a study of neurological immune-mediated disorders. One entry per CDR3 protein results from TCRdb running MiXCR on the 5' RACE reads. The sample gives tens of thousands of distinct CDR3 sequences, approximately 3.6% of which show up once; roughly 1.9% is in the top ten. Specimen: CD4+ T cells from blood. These receptors all stem from a middle-aged woman with multiple sclerosis. The CDR3 runs from the conserved cysteine through the conserved F or W. The order of the fields is D gene, clone size, J gene, V gene, CDR3 DNA, CDR3 protein. D genes are given only for firm matches. Clone size reads once, few, many, or a class if the clone is expanded.

d_gene: TRBD2
abundance: many
j_gene: TRBJ2-1
v_gene: TRBV5-1
CDR3nt: TGCGCCAGCAGCTTGGAAAGAGGCGGGGGGGCGGATGAGCAGTTCTTC
CDR3aa: CASSLERGGGADEQFF

d_gene: .
abundance: many
j_gene: TRBJ2-6
v_gene: TRBV10-3
CDR3nt: TGTGCCATCAGTGGGACAGCCTCTGGGGCCAACGTCCTGACTTTC
CDR3aa: CAISGTASGANVLTF

d_gene: .
abundance: many
j_gene: TRBJ1-6
v_gene: TRBV9
CDR3nt: TGTGCCAGCAGCGTAGACTTCAGGGATGGGGTTTCACCCCTCCACTTT
CDR3aa: CASSVDFRDGVSPLHF

d_gene: .
abundance: few
j_gene: TRBJ1-1
v_gene: TRBV5-1
CDR3nt: TGCGCCAGCAGCCCGGGAGCGGGAGCCGACACTGAAGCTTTCTTT
CDR3aa: CASSPGAGADTEAFF

d_gene: .
abundance: many
j_gene: TRBJ1-2
v_gene: TRBV7-9
CDR3nt: TGTGCCAGCAGCTTCCCGGGGGGGGCAGGTGGCTACACCTTC
CDR3aa: CASSFPGGAGGYTF

d_gene: .
abundance: many
j_gene: TRBJ2-3
v_gene: TRBV7-3
CDR3nt: TGTGCCAGCAGCTGGGGGGCCACAGATACGCAGTATTTT
CDR3aa: CASSWGATDTQYF

d_gene: .
abundance: many
j_gene: TRBJ1-1
v_gene: TRBV20-1
CDR3nt: TGCAGTGCTAGGGGCATGAGCACTGAAGCTTTCTTT
CDR3aa: CSARGMSTEAFF

d_gene: .
abundance: many
j_gene: TRBJ2-4
v_gene: TRBV5-5
CDR3nt: TGTGCCAGCAGCTTGCAAAGCATTCAGTACTTC
CDR3aa: CASSLQSIQYF

d_gene: .
abundance: medium-sized
j_gene: TRBJ2-3
v_gene: TRBV5-6
CDR3nt: TGTGCCAGCAGCCTGGGGGATACGCAGTATTTT
CDR3aa: CASSLGDTQYF

d_gene: TRBD1
abundance: many
j_gene: TRBJ2-1
v_gene: TRBV9
CDR3nt: TGTGCCAGCAGCGTTGAGGGACAGGCCTACAATGAGCAGTTCTTC
CDR3aa: CASSVEGQAYNEQFF

d_gene: .
abundance: many
j_gene: TRBJ2-7
v_gene: TRBV5-1
CDR3nt: TGCGCCAGCAGCTTGGCCGGAATCTCCTACGAGCAGTACTTC
CDR3aa: CASSLAGISYEQYF

d_gene: .
abundance: many
j_gene: TRBJ2-7
v_gene: TRBV5-1
CDR3nt: TGCGCCAGCAGCCTCTTTGCAGGGGGGCCCGGCGAGCAGTACTTC
CDR3aa: CASSLFAGGPGEQYF

d_gene: .
abundance: many
j_gene: TRBJ2-1
v_gene: TRBV4-1
CDR3nt: TGCGCCAGCAGCCAAGTAGTGGTGGGTGTGGCCTACAATGAGCAGTTCTTC
CDR3aa: CASSQVVVGVAYNEQFF

d_gene: .
abundance: many
j_gene: TRBJ2-2
v_gene: TRBV20-1
CDR3nt: TGCAGTGCTATCAGGGAGGACACCGGGGAGCTGTTTTTT
CDR3aa: CSAIREDTGELFF

d_gene: TRBD2
abundance: many
j_gene: TRBJ2-5
v_gene: TRBV5-1
CDR3nt: TGCGCCAGCAGCCCGACTAGCGGGGGGCAAGAGACCCAGTACTTC
CDR3aa: CASSPTSGGQETQYF

d_gene: TRBD2
abundance: many
j_gene: TRBJ2-3
v_gene: TRBV20-1
CDR3nt: TGCAGTGCGAGAGGCAAGCGGGGGGCCACAGATACGCAGTATTTT
CDR3aa: CSARGKRGATDTQYF

d_gene: .
abundance: many
j_gene: TRBJ1-3
v_gene: TRBV7-6
CDR3nt: TGTGCCAGCAGCCCCAGGAGCTCTGGAAACACCATATATTTT
CDR3aa: CASSPRSSGNTIYF

d_gene: .
abundance: many
j_gene: TRBJ2-1
v_gene: TRBV14
CDR3nt: TGTGCCAGCAGCCCCTCCAATGGCATTTACTACAATGAGCAGTTCTTC
CDR3aa: CASSPSNGIYYNEQFF

d_gene: TRBD1
abundance: many
j_gene: TRBJ2-1
v_gene: TRBV29-1
CDR3nt: TGCAGCGTTGAAGGGGTTCAACCGGGACAGGGGGCCAATGAGCAGTTCTTC
CDR3aa: CSVEGVQPGQGANEQFF

d_gene: .
abundance: many
j_gene: TRBJ1-2
v_gene: TRBV2
CDR3nt: TGTGCCAGCAGTGAAAATGGGGTTGGCTATGGCTACACCTTC
CDR3aa: CASSENGVGYGYTF

d_gene: TRBD1
abundance: many
j_gene: TRBJ1-1
v_gene: TRBV12-3/TRBV12-4
CDR3nt: TGTGCCAGCAGCAGGGACAGGGGGCGGACTGAAGCTTTCTTT
CDR3aa: CASSRDRGRTEAFF

d_gene: .
abundance: many
j_gene: TRBJ1-2
v_gene: TRBV11-2
CDR3nt: TGTGCCAGCAGCTTAAGGACCTATGGCTACACCTTC
CDR3aa: CASSLRTYGYTF

d_gene: TRBD1
abundance: many
j_gene: TRBJ1-5
v_gene: TRBV3-1
CDR3nt: TGTGCCAGCAGCCAAGGGACAGGGCCAGAGCAGCCCCAGCATTTT
CDR3aa: CASSQGTGPEQPQHF

d_gene: .
abundance: many
j_gene: TRBJ1-2
v_gene: TRBV18
CDR3nt: TGTGCCAGCTCACCGGCAGGGAACTATGGCTACACCTTC
CDR3aa: CASSPAGNYGYTF

d_gene: .
abundance: many
j_gene: TRBJ1-4
v_gene: TRBV5-1
CDR3nt: TGCGCCAGCAGCTCAGCAACTAATGAAAAACTGTTTTTT
CDR3aa: CASSSATNEKLFF

d_gene: .
abundance: many
j_gene: TRBJ1-1
v_gene: TRBV6-1
CDR3nt: TGTGCCAGCAGTGATGAGGGCCCGAACACTGAAGCTTTCTTT
CDR3aa: CASSDEGPNTEAFF

d_gene: .
abundance: many
j_gene: TRBJ1-1
v_gene: TRBV11-2
CDR3nt: TGTGCCAGCAGCTGGAGCGGGACGGGCATGAACACTGAAGCTTTCTTT
CDR3aa: CASSWSGTGMNTEAFF

d_gene: TRBD2
abundance: many
j_gene: TRBJ2-1
v_gene: TRBV20-1
CDR3nt: TGCAGTGCTAGAGATCCCGCGGGGGGGTCAGAGGAGCAGTTCTTC
CDR3aa: CSARDPAGGSEEQFF

d_gene: .
abundance: many
j_gene: TRBJ1-6
v_gene: TRBV4-1
CDR3nt: TGCGCCAGCAGCCAGACTGACGGTTCACCCCTCCACTTT
CDR3aa: CASSQTDGSPLHF

d_gene: TRBD1
abundance: many
j_gene: TRBJ1-5
v_gene: TRBV10-3
CDR3nt: TGTGCCATCAGTCCCTGGAGACAGGGGCCTCCAAATCAGCCCCAGCATTTT
CDR3aa: CAISPWRQGPPNQPQHF

d_gene: .
abundance: many
j_gene: TRBJ2-3
v_gene: TRBV11-2
CDR3nt: TGTGCCAGCAGCCGAACGTCCCCCTTCGGCGCAGATACGCAGTATTTT
CDR3aa: CASSRTSPFGADTQYF

d_gene: .
abundance: many
j_gene: TRBJ2-5
v_gene: TRBV5-1
CDR3nt: TGCGCCAGCAGCTTACCTGAAACAGGGTTTCAAGAGACCCAGTACTTC
CDR3aa: CASSLPETGFQETQYF

d_gene: .
abundance: many
j_gene: TRBJ2-2
v_gene: TRBV20-1
CDR3nt: TGCAGTGCTAGAAGTGGGGGCGGGGAGCTGTTTTTT
CDR3aa: CSARSGGGELFF

d_gene: TRBD2
abundance: many
j_gene: TRBJ2-3
v_gene: TRBV27
CDR3nt: TGTGCCAGCAGTTTCGGGGGGACTGGCACAGATACGCAGTATTTT
CDR3aa: CASSFGGTGTDTQYF

d_gene: .
abundance: many
j_gene: TRBJ1-6
v_gene: TRBV10-3
CDR3nt: TGTGCCATCAGTGAGTGGGGGGCAGGAAATTCACCCCTCCACTTT
CDR3aa: CAISEWGAGNSPLHF